This note documents a single T cell receptor (beta chain) sequence. Its antigen is not yet known. Base qualities are not provided; no much larger clone lies one nucleotide away. The sample originates from a study of blood T cells in healthy people across ages (dated by TCRdb to between 2014 and 2017). Background on the whole study: Template switching captured roughly one uniquely barcoded TCR beta cDNA molecule per two T cells in model experiments. Donors were grouped into four age groups: young (average roughly 16 years), middle-aged (39), aged (62) and long-lived (approximately 75). Two additional independent replicas of 1 million unique cDNA reads from the same blood draw were analyzed for two donors (one aged 18 to 29 and one aged 80 or older). Using deep sequencing normalized with unique cDNA molecular identifiers, the study measured how TCR beta repertoire diversity changes with age.

The library was obtained by 5' RACE. Instrument used: Illumina HiSeq 2500. The second PCR ran for about 6 to 11 cycles and used a J-beta primer mix along with a sample-barcoded 5' primer. A template-switch 5' adaptor carrying 12 random nucleotides introduced a unique molecular identifier onto each TCR beta cDNA molecule. Each sample yielded at least 2.5 million CDR3-containing paired-end reads. The Mint cDNA synthesis kit, primed by a TRBC-specific oligonucleotide, was used to synthesize first-strand cDNA from all RNA. After uracil-DNA glycosylase treatment, a first 18-cycle PCR used universal primers M1SS and BC2_uni_R on all cDNA. For the original study's pipeline: For normalization, 1 million high-quality reads were randomly selected from each sample, with every read carrying a distinct molecular identifier. Reads sharing molecular identifiers were discarded rather than binned into consensus sequences. CDR3 identification, clonotype clustering and error correction used MiTCR with a Q25 quality threshold and the strictest error-elimination algorithm. A nonparametric unseen species model with Euler transformation was used to estimate lower-bound total TCR beta diversity. The public reads were reanalyzed by TCRdb: fastp trimming at Q25, MiXCR alignment, in-frame beta chains only. Every distinct CDR3 protein forms one entry, paired with its most common genes and DNA. In this record, the V and J calls reflect TCRdb's handling and not the investigators' own analysis. Here the sample has about 760,000 distinct CDR3 sequences; 20% to 25% occur a single time. Of the sample, more than 8% falls within the top ten clones.

The germline V and J ends show losses of 4 bases and 9 bases respectively, and no gene match explains 3 bases of the junction. From cysteine to phenylalanine, the CDR3 is 13 amino acids long. CDR3 DNA is the only sequence kept; it has 39 bases, read in frame from the first base. Taken from the germline V gene, the CDR1 and CDR2 loops are SGHTA and FQGNSA. Systemically healthy Caucasian individuals from Russia, around 38 in total and aged about 6 to 100 years, were included as donors. Around 9.9 milliliters of peripheral blood were collected from each donor into EDTA-treated Vacutainer tubes. Ficoll-Paque density-gradient centrifugation was used to isolate PBMCs, with at least 7 million per sample. Trizol reagent was used to extract total RNA from the PBMCs, yielding at least 5 micrograms per sample. Naive CD45RAhigh/CD27high T cell percentages were measured by flow cytometry on a PBMC aliquot from every donor.

General conclusions and limits of the study: Because the CMV infection status of the donors was unknown, age-related changes in expanded clonotypes may potentially have been confounded. Observed TCR beta diversity per million T cells fell roughly linearly with age, and a significant reduction was already apparent by age roughly 40. Estimates of total diversity based on one million sequenced T cells were considered lower bounds and underestimates. The percentage of naive T cells measured by flow cytometry correlated strongly with observed TCR beta diversity. Conclusive comparison of naive and antigen-experienced compartments was prevented by the profiling of bulk unsorted PBMCs. Compared with the aged group, the long-lived group had more naive CD4+ T cells, fewer expanded clones and increased TCR diversity, a pattern suggesting age selection.

The same specimen was also included in a second study, on T cells of mothers and their children. The second study also describes: Donors were nine systemically healthy Caucasian individuals: three mothers and their six children. cDNA synthesis used all of the extracted RNA, with approximately 1.4 ug of RNA in each 15 ul reaction. In the second PCR, sample barcodes and 2-4 random nucleotides were introduced via the M1S primer. Over 8.5 million TCR beta CDR3 reads were obtained for each mother, and 2.5 million to 3 million reads were obtained for each child. TCR recombination output is similarly shaped by thymic selection in related and unrelated pairs, with a minor effect exerted by inherited differences. Normalized repertoire overlap in related mother-child pairs was always slightly higher than in unrelated mother-child pairs, but the difference was never significant. Persistent microchimeric T cell clones were not detected, at a sensitivity of approximately 100 clones per million clonotypes. To look for features that set related mother-child pairs apart from unrelated individuals, the researchers ran deep NGS to compare the TCR beta repertoires of mothers and children. On average, the children were about 10 +/- 4 years old, while the mothers were 40 +/- 4 years old. Libraries were sequenced on Illumina HiSeq 2000 with 100+100 nt paired-end reads after adapter ligation with NEBNext reagents. To prevent cross-contamination, the mother and child libraries were prepared one month apart and sequenced in separate runs. Between roughly 450,000 and 2,200,000 distinct TCR beta clonotypes were identified per donor. Naive TCR beta clonotypes were estimated from low-frequency clonotypes matched to each donor's FACS-determined naive share, without sorting.

What was sequenced was blood. The chain couples TRBV7-2 to TRBJ2-5, with 12 central nucleotides matching TRBD2. This clonotype was obtained from a boy under 18 in good health. This receptor has the CDR3 CASSWTSGAPQYF. The DNA is TGTGCCAGCAGCTGGACTAGCGGGGCCCCCCAGTACTTC. The variable domain in full, with residues beyond the CDR3 obtained from the reference TRBV7-2 and TRBJ2-5 genes, is GAGVSQSPSNKVTEKGKDVELRCDPISGHTALYWYRQSLGQGLEFLIYFQGNSAPDKSGLPSDRFSAERTGGSVSTLTIQRTQQEDSAVYLCASSWTSGAPQYFGPGTRLLVL.